The clone carrying this T cell receptor (beta chain) was counted many times. Unique molecular identifiers were incorporated when the TCRbeta library was constructed. A single record per CDR3 protein comes from TCRdb applying MiXCR to the PCR reads. The sample shows 120,000 or so distinct CDR3 sequences, about a tenth of them seen only once. These data belong to a study of T-cell reconstitution after alpha-beta-depleted transplantation in children. The CDR3 loop spans 15 amino acids. Germline V gene sequence: CDR1 MRHNA, CDR2 SNTAGT. Unmatched junction bases numbered 1, after V lost 2 bases and J lost 0 bases.

The chain has TRBV6-4 and TRBJ2-3; 8 nucleotides align to TRBD1. The sequenced sample was PBMCs from the stem cell graft donor, obtained from the stem cell graft. The source of this sequence is a human donor who donated a stem cell graft to a child with acute lymphoblastic leukemia. The CDR3 reads CASSDGTGSTDTQYF. CDR3 bases: TGTGCCAGCAGTGACGGGACAGGAAGCACAGATACGCAGTATTTT.